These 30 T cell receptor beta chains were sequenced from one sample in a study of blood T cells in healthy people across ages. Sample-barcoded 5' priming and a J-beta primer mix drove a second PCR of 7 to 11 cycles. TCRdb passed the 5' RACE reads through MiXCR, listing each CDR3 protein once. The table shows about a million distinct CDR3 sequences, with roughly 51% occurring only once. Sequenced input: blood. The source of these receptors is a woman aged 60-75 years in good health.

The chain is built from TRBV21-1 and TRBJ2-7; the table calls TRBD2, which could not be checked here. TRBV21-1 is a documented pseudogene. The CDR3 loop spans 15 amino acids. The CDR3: CARKKAIAGADEQYF. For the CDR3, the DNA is TGTGCCAGAAAAAAGGCAATTGCGGGAGCCGACGAGCAGTACTTC.

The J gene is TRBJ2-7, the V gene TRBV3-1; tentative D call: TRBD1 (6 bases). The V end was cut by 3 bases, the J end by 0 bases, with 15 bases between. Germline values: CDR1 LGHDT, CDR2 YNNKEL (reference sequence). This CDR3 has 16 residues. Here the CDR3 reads CASSHPGTTGSYEQYF. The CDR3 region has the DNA TGTGCCAGCAGCCACCCCGGGACAACAGGCTCCTACGAGCAGTACTTC.

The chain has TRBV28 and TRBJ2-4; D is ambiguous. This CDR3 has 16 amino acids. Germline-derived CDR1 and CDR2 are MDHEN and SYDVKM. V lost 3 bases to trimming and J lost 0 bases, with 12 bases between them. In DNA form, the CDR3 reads TGTGCCAGCAGTTTTCGGCCGACGCTAGCCAAAAACATTCAGTACTTC. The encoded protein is CASSFRPTLAKNIQYF.

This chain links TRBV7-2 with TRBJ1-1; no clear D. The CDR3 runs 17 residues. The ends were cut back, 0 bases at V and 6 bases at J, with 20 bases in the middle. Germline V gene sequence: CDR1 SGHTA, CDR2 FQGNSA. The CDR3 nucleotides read TGTGCCAGCAGCTTAGCGCTGGATTTGAATTCGAATCCTGAAGCTTTCTTT. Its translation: CASSLALDLNSNPEAFF. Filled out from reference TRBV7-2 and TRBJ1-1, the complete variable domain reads GAGVSQSPSNKVTEKGKDVELRCDPISGHTALYWYRQSLGQGLEFLIYFQGNSAPDKSGLPSDRFSAERTGGSVSTLTIQRTQQEDSAVYLCASSLALDLNSNPEAFFGQGTRLTVV.

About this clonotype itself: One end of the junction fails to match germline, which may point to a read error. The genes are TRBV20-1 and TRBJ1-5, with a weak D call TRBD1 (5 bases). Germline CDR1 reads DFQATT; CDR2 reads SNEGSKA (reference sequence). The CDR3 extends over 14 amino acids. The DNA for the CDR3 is TGCAGTGCTAGCAGGGCCCTAGCCAATCCGCCCCAGCATTTT. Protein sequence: CSASRALANPPQHF.

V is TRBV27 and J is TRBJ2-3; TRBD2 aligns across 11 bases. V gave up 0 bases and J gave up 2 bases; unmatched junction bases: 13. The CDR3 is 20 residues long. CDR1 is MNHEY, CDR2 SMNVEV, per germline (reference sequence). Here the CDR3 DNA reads TGTGCCAGCAGTTTATCCTACACCCGACTAGCGGGACCAAACACAGATACGCAGTATTTT. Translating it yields CASSLSYTRLAGPNTDTQYF.

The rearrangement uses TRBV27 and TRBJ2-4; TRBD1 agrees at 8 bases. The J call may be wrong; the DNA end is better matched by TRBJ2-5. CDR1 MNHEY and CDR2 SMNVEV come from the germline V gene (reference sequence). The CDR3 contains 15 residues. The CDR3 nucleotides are TGTGCCAGCAGGTACCAGGACAGGGTCAGGGAGACCCAGTACTTC. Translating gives CASRYQDRVRETQYF.

CDR3 in amino acids: CASSRDTSKQYF. CDR3 coding DNA: TGTGCCAGCAGTCGGGACACAAGCAAGCAGTACTTC. The chain has TRBV12-3 or TRBV12-4 and TRBJ2-7, with D perhaps TRBD1 (6 bases). Trimming pared 5 bases from V and 8 bases from J, leaving 13 bases between. This CDR3 has 12 residues.

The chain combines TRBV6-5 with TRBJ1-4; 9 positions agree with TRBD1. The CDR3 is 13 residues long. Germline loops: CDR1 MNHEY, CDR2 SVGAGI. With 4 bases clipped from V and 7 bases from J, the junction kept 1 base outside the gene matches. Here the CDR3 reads CASSWDRVEKLFF. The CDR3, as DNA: TGTGCCAGCAGTTGGGACAGGGTTGAAAAACTGTTTTTT.

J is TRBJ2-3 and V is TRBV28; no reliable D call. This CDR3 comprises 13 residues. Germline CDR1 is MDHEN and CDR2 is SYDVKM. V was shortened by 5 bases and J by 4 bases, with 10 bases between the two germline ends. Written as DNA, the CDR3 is TGTGCCAGCAGTCGACTGTTCTCAGATACGCAGTATTTT. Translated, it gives CASSRLFSDTQYF.

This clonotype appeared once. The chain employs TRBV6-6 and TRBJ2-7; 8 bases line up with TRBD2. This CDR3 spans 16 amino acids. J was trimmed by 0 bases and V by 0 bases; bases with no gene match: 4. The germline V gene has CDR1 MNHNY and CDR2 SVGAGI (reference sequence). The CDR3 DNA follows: TGTGCCAGCAGTTACTCAAAGCGGGGGCACTCCTACGAGCAGTACTTC. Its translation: CASSYSKRGHSYEQYF.

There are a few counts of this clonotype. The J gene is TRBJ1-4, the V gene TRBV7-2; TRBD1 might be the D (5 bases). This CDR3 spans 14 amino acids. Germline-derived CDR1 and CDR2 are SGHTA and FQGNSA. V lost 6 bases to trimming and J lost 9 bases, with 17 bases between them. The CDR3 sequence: CASRLSGTDQKLFF. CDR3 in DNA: TGTGCCAGCAGACTAAGTGGGACGGACCAAAAACTGTTTTTT.

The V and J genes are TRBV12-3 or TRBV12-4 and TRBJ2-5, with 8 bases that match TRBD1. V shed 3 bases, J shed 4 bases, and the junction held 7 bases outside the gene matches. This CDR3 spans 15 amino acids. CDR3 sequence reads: CASSFRTGLIETQYF. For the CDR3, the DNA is TGTGCCAGCAGTTTCAGGACAGGGCTGATAGAGACCCAGTACTTC.

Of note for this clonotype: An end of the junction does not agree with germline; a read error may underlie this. CDR3 in amino acids: CACRSGQYNEQFF. DNA for the CDR3: TGTGCCTGCAGATCGGGACAATACAATGAGCAGTTCTTC. The rearrangement links TRBV28 to TRBJ2-1, with D possibly TRBD1 on 6 matching bases. CDR1 and CDR2 (germline): MDHEN, SYDVKM. This CDR3 is 13 amino acids long.

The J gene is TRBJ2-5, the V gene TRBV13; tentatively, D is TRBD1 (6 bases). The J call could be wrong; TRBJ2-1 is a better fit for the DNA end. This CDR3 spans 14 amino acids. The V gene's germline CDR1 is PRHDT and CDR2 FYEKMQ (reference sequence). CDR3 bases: TGTGCCAGCAGCTCGAGCCACAGGGATACCGAGCAGTTCTTC. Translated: CASSSSHRDTEQFF.

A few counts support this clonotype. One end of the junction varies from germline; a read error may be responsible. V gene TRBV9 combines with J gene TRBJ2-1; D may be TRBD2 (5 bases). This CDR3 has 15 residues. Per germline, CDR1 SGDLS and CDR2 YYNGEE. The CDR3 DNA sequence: TGTGCCAGTAGCGTAGTTGGGTCCCAGTCCAATGAGCAGTTCTTC. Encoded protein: CASSVVGSQSNEQFF.

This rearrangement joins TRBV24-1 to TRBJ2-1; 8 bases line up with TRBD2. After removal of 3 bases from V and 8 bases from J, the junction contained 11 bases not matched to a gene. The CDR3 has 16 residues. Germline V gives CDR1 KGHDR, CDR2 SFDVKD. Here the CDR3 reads CATSDTSSGYRDEQFF. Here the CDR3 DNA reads TGTGCCACCAGTGATACGTCTAGCGGGTATCGGGATGAGCAGTTCTTC.

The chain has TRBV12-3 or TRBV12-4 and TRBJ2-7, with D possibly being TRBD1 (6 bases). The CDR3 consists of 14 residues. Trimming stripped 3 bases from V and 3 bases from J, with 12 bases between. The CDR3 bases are TGTGCCAGCAGTTTTTGGGGGCAGGGCTACGAGCAGTACTTC. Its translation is CASSFWGQGYEQYF.

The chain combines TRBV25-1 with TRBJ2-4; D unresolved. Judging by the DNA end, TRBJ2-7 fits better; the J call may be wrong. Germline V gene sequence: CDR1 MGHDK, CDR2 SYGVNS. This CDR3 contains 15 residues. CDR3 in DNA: TGTGCCAGCAGTGAATATGGGCTAGGGAACTACGAGCAGTACTTC. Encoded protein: CASSEYGLGNYEQYF.

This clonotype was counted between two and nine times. The CDR3 reads CATSEALAGYNEQFF. The CDR3 DNA sequence: TGTGCCACCAGTGAAGCCCTAGCGGGGTACAATGAGCAGTTCTTC. The chain couples TRBV24-1 to TRBJ2-1, with 9 bases that match TRBD2. This CDR3 has 15 amino acids. After removal of 4 bases from V and 4 bases from J, the junction contained 4 bases not matched to a gene. The germline V gene has CDR1 KGHDR and CDR2 SFDVKD.

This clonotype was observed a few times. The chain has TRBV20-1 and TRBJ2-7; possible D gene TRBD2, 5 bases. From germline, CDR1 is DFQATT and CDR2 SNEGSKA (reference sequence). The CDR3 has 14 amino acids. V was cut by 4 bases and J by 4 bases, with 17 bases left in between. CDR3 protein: CSANLLTSVYEQYF. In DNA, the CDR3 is TGCAGTGCTAACCTCCTCACTAGTGTTTACGAGCAGTACTTC.

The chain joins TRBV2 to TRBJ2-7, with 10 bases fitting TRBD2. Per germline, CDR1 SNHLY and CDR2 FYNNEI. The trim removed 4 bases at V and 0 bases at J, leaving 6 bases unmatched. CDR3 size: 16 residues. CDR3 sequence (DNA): TGTGCCAGCAGTGGTAAGACTAGCGGGTTCTCCTACGAGCAGTACTTC. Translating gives CASSGKTSGFSYEQYF.

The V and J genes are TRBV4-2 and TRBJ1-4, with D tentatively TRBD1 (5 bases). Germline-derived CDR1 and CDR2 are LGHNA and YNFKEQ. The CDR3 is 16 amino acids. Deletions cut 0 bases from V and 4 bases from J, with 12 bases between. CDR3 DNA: TGTGCCAGCAGCCAAGATCGGGGGGGGATTAATGAAAAACTGTTTTTT. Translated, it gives CASSQDRGGINEKLFF.

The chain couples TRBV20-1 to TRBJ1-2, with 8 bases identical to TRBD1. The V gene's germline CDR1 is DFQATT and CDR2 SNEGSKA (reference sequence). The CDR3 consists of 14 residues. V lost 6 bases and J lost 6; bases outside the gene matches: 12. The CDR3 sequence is CSAVAGTGRDGYTF. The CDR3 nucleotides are TGCAGTGCAGTAGCTGGGACAGGACGTGATGGCTACACCTTC.

The CDR3 loop is CASSKSRGSASTDTQYF. CDR3 nucleotide sequence: TGTGCCAGCAGCAAATCAAGGGGGTCGGCTAGCACAGATACGCAGTATTTT. The chain is built from TRBV21-1 and TRBJ2-3; TRBD1 reflects the table's D call only, with no check against the DNA. TRBV21-1 is a pseudogene segment. This CDR3 spans 17 amino acids.

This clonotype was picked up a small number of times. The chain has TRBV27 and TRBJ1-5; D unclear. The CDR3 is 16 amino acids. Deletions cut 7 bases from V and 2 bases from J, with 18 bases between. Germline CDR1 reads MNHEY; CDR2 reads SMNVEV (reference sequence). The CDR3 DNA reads TGTGCCAGCAACCCGATCGGTGGGGTCGGCAATCAGCCCCAGCATTTT. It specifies CASNPIGGVGNQPQHF.

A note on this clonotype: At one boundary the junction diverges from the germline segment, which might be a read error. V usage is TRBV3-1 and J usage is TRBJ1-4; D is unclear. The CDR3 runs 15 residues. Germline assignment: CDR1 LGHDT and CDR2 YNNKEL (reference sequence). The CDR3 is CASSQSRATNEKLFF. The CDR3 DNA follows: TGTGCTAGCAGCCAAAGCAGAGCAACTAATGAAAAACTGTTTTTT.

CDR3 in amino acids: CASSPGTVIGNEQYF. The CDR3 bases are TGTGCCAGCAGCCCCGGGACTGTAATAGGAAACGAGCAGTACTTC. This chain connects TRBV7-3 to TRBJ2-7; maybe TRBD2 (6 bases). Trimming removed 5 bases from V and 5 bases from J, with 19 bases in between. CDR3 length equals 15 residues. Germline-derived CDR1 and CDR2 are SGHTA and FQGTGA.

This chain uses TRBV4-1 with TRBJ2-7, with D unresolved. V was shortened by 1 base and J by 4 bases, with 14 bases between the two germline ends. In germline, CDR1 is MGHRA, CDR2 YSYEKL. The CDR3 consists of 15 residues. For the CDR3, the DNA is TGCGCCAGCAGCCAAGGCCCTGCAACTCATTACGAGCAGTACTTC. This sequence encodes CASSQGPATHYEQYF.

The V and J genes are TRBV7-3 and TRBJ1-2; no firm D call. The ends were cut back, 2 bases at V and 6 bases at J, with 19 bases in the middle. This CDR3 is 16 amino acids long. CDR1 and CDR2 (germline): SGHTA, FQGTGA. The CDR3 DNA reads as TGTGCCAGCAGCTTATCCTCCACATTGGGCGCGGATGGCTACACCTTC. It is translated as CASSLSSTLGADGYTF.